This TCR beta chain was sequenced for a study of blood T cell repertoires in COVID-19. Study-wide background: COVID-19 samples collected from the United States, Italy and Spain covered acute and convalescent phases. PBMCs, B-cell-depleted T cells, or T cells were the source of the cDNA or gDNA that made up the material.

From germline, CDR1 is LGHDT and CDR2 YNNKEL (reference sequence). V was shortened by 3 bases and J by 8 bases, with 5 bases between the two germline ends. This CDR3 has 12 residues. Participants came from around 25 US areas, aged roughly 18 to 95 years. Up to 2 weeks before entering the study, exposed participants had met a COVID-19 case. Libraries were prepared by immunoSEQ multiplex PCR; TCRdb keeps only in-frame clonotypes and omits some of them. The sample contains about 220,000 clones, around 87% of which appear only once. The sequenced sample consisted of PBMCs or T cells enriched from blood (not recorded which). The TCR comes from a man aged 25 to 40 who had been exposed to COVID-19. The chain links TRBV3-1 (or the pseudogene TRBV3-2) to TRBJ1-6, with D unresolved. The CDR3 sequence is CASSHFDSPLHF. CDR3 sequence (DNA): TGTGCCAGCAGCCATTTCGATTCACCCCTCCACTTT.